A single sample is the source of the 11 T cell receptor beta chains below, sequenced in a study of control samples from healthy donors and cancer patients. Data came from immunoSEQ multiplex PCR; TCRdb stores just in-frame clones and leaves some out. This sample has around 130,000 clones, with over 75% found just once. Sequencing used blood. The origin of the receptors is a man aged 50 to 59 in good health.

The chain recombines TRBV19 with TRBJ2-2, with TRBD2 matching over 12 bases. The germline CDR1 and CDR2 sequences are LNHDA and SQIVND (reference sequence). The CDR3 loop spans 14 amino acids. J was trimmed by 0 bases and V by 10 bases; bases with no gene match: 0. CDR3 coding DNA: TGTGCCACTAGCGGGGGGGCGAACACCGGGGAGCTGTTTTTT. Translating it yields CATSGGANTGELFF.

This chain uses TRBV20-1 with TRBJ1-2; perhaps TRBD1 as D (5 bases). Trimming took 3 bases from V and 4 from J, leaving 12 bases between them. There are 13 residues in the CDR3. Germline V gives CDR1 DFQATT, CDR2 SNEGSKA (reference sequence). CDR3 loop: CSASQGTLYGYTF. As DNA, the CDR3 is TGCAGTGCTAGTCAAGGGACTCTCTATGGCTACACCTTC.

The chain has TRBV28 and TRBJ2-7; the D gene is possibly TRBD1 (6 bases). Trimming cost V 5 bases and J 2 bases, with 16 bases left between them. This CDR3 is built from 15 residues. CDR1 and CDR2 from the germline V gene are MDHEN and SYDVKM. The chain's CDR3 is CASSPPGGDAYEQYF. The CDR3 DNA is TGTGCCAGCAGTCCCCCTGGGGGCGACGCCTACGAGCAGTACTTC.

The chain uses TRBV28 and TRBJ1-5, with 12 bases identical to TRBD1. The CDR3 is 16 residues long. Germline assignment: CDR1 MDHEN and CDR2 SYDVKM. V lost 1 base and J lost 5; bases outside the gene matches: 3. The DNA of the CDR3 is TGTGCCAGCAGTTTATTGGGACAGGGGGCCCATCAGCCCCAGCATTTT. Translating gives CASSLLGQGAHQPQHF.

This chain uses TRBV19 with TRBJ1-1; D perhaps matches TRBD1 (6 bases). Per the germline V gene, CDR1 is LNHDA and CDR2 is SQIVND (reference sequence). V shed 3 bases and J shed 0 bases, with 11 bases lying between them. The CDR3 is 15 amino acids. The CDR3 region is CASSIRGGMNTEAFF. Here the CDR3 DNA reads TGTGCCAGTAGTATCAGGGGCGGGATGAACACTGAAGCTTTCTTT.

A single count supports this clone. The rearrangement joins TRBV18 to TRBJ1-6; D ambiguous. The CDR3 is made up of 15 amino acids. Germline assignment: CDR1 KGHSH and CDR2 LQKENI. Trimming stripped 1 base from V and 4 bases from J, with 8 bases between. CDR3 protein: CASSPQEMYNSPLHF. For the CDR3, the DNA is TGTGCCAGCTCACCACAGGAGATGTATAATTCACCCCTCCACTTT.

The chain employs TRBV30 and TRBJ1-5; unclear D gene. Germline V gene lookup returns CDR1 GTSNPN and CDR2 SVGIG (reference sequence). This CDR3 has 13 amino acids. Trimming cost V 2 bases and J 5 bases, with 10 bases left between them. This chain's CDR3 is CAWSIERDQPQHF. The CDR3 DNA reads as TGTGCCTGGAGTATCGAGCGGGATCAGCCCCAGCATTTT.

The genes are TRBV6-6 and TRBJ1-6; 9 bases match TRBD1. The CDR3 runs to 15 residues. V lost 7 bases and J lost 12; bases outside the gene matches: 13. In germline, CDR1 is MNHNY, CDR2 SVGAGI (reference sequence). The CDR3 reads CASTTTGTGNIPLHF. In nucleotides, the CDR3 is TGTGCCAGCACCACAACCGGGACAGGGAACATACCCCTCCACTTT.

In its sample, this clone was seen once. V gene TRBV27 combines with J gene TRBJ1-2, with D perhaps matching TRBD1 (5 bases). The CDR3 spans 13 residues. V shed 5 bases and J shed 4 bases, with 11 bases lying between them. CDR1 is MNHEY, CDR2 SMNVEV, per germline (reference sequence). The CDR3 loop is CASSDRPFYGYTF. DNA of the CDR3: TGTGCCAGCAGTGACAGACCGTTCTATGGCTACACCTTC.

This clone was seen more than once but under ten times. The V gene is TRBV28, the J gene TRBJ1-1, with 8 bases fitting TRBD1. After removal of 9 bases from V and 6 bases from J, the junction contained 15 bases not matched to a gene. This CDR3 has 15 residues. Germline CDR1 is MDHEN and CDR2 is SYDVKM. CDR3 sequence reads: CASNGQGQGRAEAFF. The CDR3 region has the DNA TGTGCCAGTAATGGACAGGGACAAGGTCGCGCTGAAGCTTTCTTT.

The DNA of the CDR3 is TGTGCCAGCAACGACCCGAGGGGGACCCAGTACTTC. Translation: CASNDPRGTQYF. This sequence joins TRBV7-8 and TRBJ2-5; D could derive from TRBD1 or TRBD2 (5 bases each). The CDR3 has 12 amino acids. V lost 7 bases to trimming and J lost 7 bases, with 13 bases between them. Per the germline V gene, CDR1 is SGHVS and CDR2 is FQNEAQ.